The following is a T cell receptor beta chain sequence with its context. Its target is not known. The CDR3 loop spans 16 amino acids. The ends lost 4 bases at V and 9 bases at J; junction bases unmatched: 16. Germline CDR1 reads MDHEN; CDR2 reads SYDVKM. The data stem from a study of cytomegalovirus exposure and HLA in healthy donors. Findings of the study overall: A later analysis appeared to link common viral pathogens to several of the most significant clusters. In a later analysis, at a false discovery rate of 0.05, 15,000 to 20,000 TCR beta sequences were associated with HLA alleles. TCR beta sequences reportedly predicted most subjects' HLA-A and HLA-B alleles accurately. Listed as cytomegalovirus-associated were more than 150 TCR beta chains.

Vbeta (60) and Jbeta (13) primers were used in the PCR. The repertoire was sequenced with immunoSEQ multiplex PCR; TCRdb's copy has only in-frame clones and lacks some. The table records 150,000 to 200,000 clones, approximately 71% of them present only once. The chain employs TRBV28 and TRBJ2-5; 8 bases fit TRBD1. This TCR was sampled from a man aged 50 or older in good health and CMV-seronegative. Sequenced: PBMCs. CDR3 protein: CASSSDLGQVFLAQYF. CDR3 sequence (DNA): TGTGCCAGCAGTTCCGACCTGGGACAGGTGTTTTTGGCCCAGTACTTC.